This T cell receptor (beta chain) was profiled in a study of CD4 T cells in relation to SARS-CoV-2 and coronaviruses. Across the study: The restricting HLA molecule for shared crossreactive spike epitopes was mapped. Study-wide findings and caveats: No donor gave both pre-pandemic and post-infection samples.

CD4+ T cells from unexposed donors were obtained before the COVID-19 pandemic (2011-2018). Trimming took 0 bases from V and 8 from J, leaving 16 bases between them. The germline gives CDR1 LGHNA, CDR2 YSLEER. The CDR3 has 15 amino acids. TCRdb's copy holds only in-frame clones and misses some; the assay was immunoSEQ multiplex PCR. The sample consists of some 65,000 clones, around 87% of them appearing once. As concerns this clone: Antigen: not known.

This clonotype originated in a human donor in good health. V gene TRBV4-3 combines with J gene TRBJ1-1; possibly TRBD1 for D (5 bases). The sequenced sample was memory CD4+ T cells from PBMCs. The CDR3 nucleotides read TGCGCCAGCAGCCAAGAGGGGAGCCCTGGGGGAGAAGCTTTCTTT. Its translation: CASSQEGSPGGEAFF.